This T cell receptor (beta chain) is from a study of human T cells and chemical hapten exposure. For the study at large: Epicutaneous patch tests delivered 0.01% DPC to the upper back, with evaluation at 6 days.

Germline CDR1 and CDR2: SQVTM and ANQGSEA. The V end was cut by 3 bases, the J end by 2 bases, with 21 bases between. The CDR3 extends over 17 amino acids. The time point is: patch test 1, 2 weeks after DPC sensitization. Treatment indicated: therapeutic diphenylcyclopropenone sensitization with weekly scalp DPC. Participating donors were patients with alopecia, aged 18 to 70 years, considered appropriate candidates for DPC. The library tagged individual cDNA molecules with unique molecular identifiers. MiXCR, run by TCRdb on the RACE reads, gives a single entry per CDR3 protein. The sample holds about 120,000 distinct CDR3 sequences, roughly 12% seen once.

The source was whole blood, collected in connection with sensitization to the hapten diphenylcyclopropenone (DPC). This receptor was obtained from a woman aged 50 to 65 with alopecia areata. Some clones in this sample may be carry-over from other donors' samples. The J gene is TRBJ2-3, the V gene TRBV29-1, with no clear D. CDR3 DNA: TGCAGCGTTGACCCTCCCTGGGGTCCCCTACACACAGATACGCAGTATTTT. Protein: CSVDPPWGPLHTDTQYF.